What follows are 8 T cell receptor beta chains derived from one specimen sequenced in a study of control samples from healthy donors and cancer patients. Some clones are missing from TCRdb's copy, which holds only in-frame ones; the method was immunoSEQ multiplex PCR. The table records around 27,000 clones, almost 85% of them present only once. The source material was PBMCs. These receptors were obtained from an older woman with head and neck cancer.

Here the CDR3 DNA reads TGTGCCAGCAGCCCCAGACTACAGGACACTGAAGCTTTCTTT. This gives the protein CASSPRLQDTEAFF. This chain joins TRBV3-1 (or the pseudogene TRBV3-2) and TRBJ1-1, with a weak D call TRBD1 (5 bases). The CDR3 consists of 14 residues. V lost 4 bases to trimming and J lost 3 bases, with 12 bases between them. Germline V lookup: CDR1 LGHDT, CDR2 YNNKEL (reference sequence).

This chain connects TRBV5-5 to TRBJ1-1, with D unclear. The CDR3 has 13 residues. Germline values: CDR1 SGHKS, CDR2 YYEKEE (reference sequence). Trimming shortened V by 0 bases and J by 11 bases, and 14 bases separated the two germline ends. CDR3 sequence: CASSLGKGIRAFF. The CDR3 region has the DNA TGTGCCAGCAGCTTGGGTAAAGGGATTCGTGCTTTCTTT.

This clone was counted between two and nine times. This CDR3 reads CASSYNRGALETQYF. For the CDR3, the DNA is TGTGCCAGCAGTTATAATCGGGGGGCCTTAGAGACCCAGTACTTC. V usage is TRBV6-5 and J usage is TRBJ2-5; a possible D gene is TRBD2 (7 bases). The V and J ends lost 3 bases and 4 bases respectively, with 15 bases between them. The CDR3 runs to 15 residues. In germline, CDR1 is MNHEY, CDR2 SVGAGI.

The V and J genes are TRBV18 and TRBJ1-1, with a tentative D call TRBD1 (6 bases). Germline CDR1 is KGHSH and CDR2 is LQKENI. The CDR3 sequence is 13 residues long. V dropped 3 bases and J dropped 8 bases, with 13 bases sitting between them. The CDR3, as DNA: TGTGCCAGCTCACCGAAACAAGGGGGGGAAGCTTTCTTT. Protein product: CASSPKQGGEAFF.

This chain uses TRBV27 with TRBJ2-1, with 9 bases aligning to TRBD1. The J segment lost 9 bases and the V segment lost 8 bases, leaving 8 bases of the junction unmatched. The CDR3 sequence is 13 residues long. Per the germline V gene, CDR1 is MNHEY and CDR2 is SMNVEV (reference sequence). The CDR3, as DNA: TGTGCCAGCCAGGGGGACAGGGCGGGTGAGCAGTTCTTC. Amino acid sequence: CASQGDRAGEQFF.

This clone was found once. The J gene is TRBJ2-5, the V gene TRBV5-5; 9 bases align to TRBD1. The germline CDR1 and CDR2 sequences are SGHKS and YYEKEE (reference sequence). V was pared by 6 bases and J by 5 bases, with 11 bases of the junction left unmatched. The CDR3 extends over 15 amino acids. The DNA of the CDR3 is TGTGCCAGCACCCGGGACAGGGCAATGAGGGAGACCCAGTACTTC. The encoded protein is CASTRDRAMRETQYF.

This chain links TRBV4-2 with TRBJ1-6; D unclear. Germline CDR1 LGHNA, CDR2 YNFKEQ. The CDR3 covers 15 residues. Trimming took off 0 bases at V and 8 bases at J, with 11 bases between the two ends. The CDR3 is CASSQDRAEDSPLHF. The CDR3 region has the DNA TGTGCCAGCAGCCAAGATAGGGCCGAGGATTCACCCCTCCACTTT.

This rearrangement joins TRBV7-9 to TRBJ2-2; D possibly matches TRBD1 or TRBD2 (5 bases each). Germline CDR1 reads SEHNR; CDR2 reads FQNEAQ (reference sequence). The V end was cut by 5 bases, the J end by 4 bases, with 11 bases between. The CDR3 covers 14 residues. CDR3 nucleotide sequence: TGTGCCAGCAGCCCCGGGACGGGCACCGGGGAGCTGTTTTTT. Translation: CASSPGTGTGELFF.